Each of the 30 T cell receptor beta chains below was sequenced from the same sample in a study of blood T cell repertoires in COVID-19. This table comes from immunoSEQ multiplex PCR, and its TCRdb copy is limited to in-frame clones, with some not included. Seen here are 380,000 or so clones, 88% observed once, and the top ten hold approximately 2.1%. Source material: PBMCs or T cells enriched from blood (not recorded which). The receptors derive from a woman in her forties with acute COVID-19.

This chain connects TRBV5-1 to TRBJ1-2; no firm D call. V was shortened by 4 bases and J by 1 base, with 14 bases between the two germline ends. This CDR3 is built from 15 residues. Per germline, CDR1 SGHRS and CDR2 YFSETQ. The CDR3 nucleotides are TGCGCCAGCAGCCTACTACCAACCCATAACTATGGCTACACCTTC. It is translated as CASSLLPTHNYGYTF.

This sequence joins TRBV18 and TRBJ1-2, with a weak D call TRBD1 (6 bases). Germline V gives CDR1 KGHSH, CDR2 LQKENI. Trimming stripped 6 bases from V and 4 bases from J, with 12 bases between. This CDR3 comprises 13 residues. The CDR3 spells CASSQDSLYGYTF. For the CDR3, the DNA is TGTGCCAGCTCGCAGGACAGTCTCTATGGCTACACCTTC.

The rearrangement joins TRBV30 to TRBJ2-5; D not resolved. This CDR3 is built from 11 residues. The ends were cut back, 3 bases at V and 6 bases at J, with 8 bases in the middle. Germline assignment: CDR1 GTSNPN and CDR2 SVGIG (reference sequence). CDR3 DNA sequence: TGTGCCTGGAGCCTTACACAGACCCAGTACTTC. It yields the protein CAWSLTQTQYF.

The V gene is TRBV9, the J gene TRBJ2-7; TRBD1 might be the D (5 bases). Germline V gene lookup returns CDR1 SGDLS and CDR2 YYNGEE. The CDR3 contains 14 residues. The germline V and J ends were trimmed by 2 bases and 2 bases, with 11 bases remaining between them. CDR3: CASSVSPDTYEQYF. CDR3 bases: TGTGCCAGCAGCGTCAGCCCGGACACCTACGAGCAGTACTTC.

This chain connects TRBV30 to TRBJ2-1, with D perhaps TRBD2 (6 bases). This CDR3 has 14 amino acids. The V gene lost 2 bases and the J gene lost 8 bases, with 16 bases spanning the gap. Germline V lookup: CDR1 GTSNPN, CDR2 SVGIG (reference sequence). CDR3 bases: TGTGCCTGGAGTCGGTTCGCGCGGGGTGATGAGCAGTTCTTC. It translates to CAWSRFARGDEQFF.

The chain uses TRBV7-9 and TRBJ1-2; 9 bases fit TRBD1. This CDR3 is built from 14 residues. The trim removed 1 base at V and 4 bases at J, leaving 1 base unmatched. Germline CDR1 SEHNR, CDR2 FQNEAQ (reference sequence). In DNA, the CDR3 is TGTGCCAGCAGCTTAGGGACAGGGGCCTATGGCTACACCTTC. Protein product: CASSLGTGAYGYTF.

The gene calls are TRBV6-5 and TRBJ1-2; 8 bases align to TRBD1. The V gene's germline CDR1 is MNHEY and CDR2 SVGAGI. After removal of 4 bases from V and 4 bases from J, the junction contained 8 bases not matched to a gene. The CDR3 loop spans 15 amino acids. CDR3 sequence: CASSLSGQDFYGYTF. CDR3 sequence (DNA): TGTGCCAGCAGTTTATCGGGACAGGACTTCTATGGCTACACCTTC.

The genes are TRBV5-1 and TRBJ2-7, with 7 bases lining up with TRBD2. The germline gives CDR1 SGHRS, CDR2 YFSETQ. This CDR3 is 14 amino acids long. V shed 0 bases and J 2 bases; nucleotides not matched to a gene: 2. CDR3 coding DNA: TGCGCCAGCAGCTTGGGCGGACTAGCCTACGAGCAGTACTTC. This encodes CASSLGGLAYEQYF.

V gene TRBV12-3 or TRBV12-4 combines with J gene TRBJ1-2; 7 bases align to TRBD1. The V gene end was trimmed by 3 bases and the J gene end by 13 bases; junction bases not matched to a gene: 11. The CDR3 length is 13 residues. The CDR3 reads CASSFGGQSVGTF. The CDR3 DNA is TGTGCCAGCAGTTTTGGGGGACAGAGTGTCGGCACCTTC.

This chain connects TRBV27 to TRBJ1-2; TRBD1 agrees at 7 bases. The CDR3 extends over 15 amino acids. Per germline, CDR1 MNHEY and CDR2 SMNVEV (reference sequence). Trimming removed 1 base from V and 7 bases from J; junction bases left unmatched: 9. CDR3 nucleotide sequence: TGTGCCAGCAGTTTATTACAGGGTCACAGGGGTGGCTACACCTTC. Protein sequence: CASSLLQGHRGGYTF.

The V call is TRBV6-5, the J call TRBJ1-1; the D is unclear. The V gene's germline CDR1 is MNHEY and CDR2 SVGAGI. With 7 bases removed from V and 2 bases from J, the gap between germline ends came to 11 bases. CDR3 length equals 13 residues. This CDR3 reads CASTRGENTEAFF. CDR3 in DNA: TGTGCCAGCACACGGGGTGAAAACACTGAAGCTTTCTTT.

V usage is TRBV6-5 and J usage is TRBJ2-1, with D possibly being TRBD1 (6 bases). CDR3 length: 15 amino acids. V lost 0 bases to trimming and J lost 2 bases, with 8 bases between them. From germline, CDR1 is MNHEY and CDR2 SVGAGI. The CDR3 nucleotides are TGTGCCAGCAGTTACTCAACAGGGACCTACAATGAGCAGTTCTTC. This codes for CASSYSTGTYNEQFF.

The V and J genes are TRBV19 and TRBJ2-7; TRBD1 aligns across 7 bases. Germline V CDR1 and CDR2: LNHDA, SQIVND (reference sequence). V shed 4 bases, J shed 3 bases, and the junction held 9 bases outside the gene matches. The CDR3 spans 15 residues. CDR3 protein: CASSSGGQADYEQYF. DNA of the CDR3: TGTGCCAGTAGTAGTGGCGGACAGGCCGACTACGAGCAGTACTTC. Variable domain in full (rest from reference TRBV19 and TRBJ2-7): DGGITQSPKYLFRKEGQNVTLSCEQNLNHDAMYWYRQDPGQGLRLIYYSQIVNDFQKGDIAEGYSVSREKKESFPLTVTSAQKNPTAFYLCASSSGGQADYEQYFGPGTRLTVT.

This chain connects TRBV11-2 to TRBJ2-5; perhaps TRBD2 as D (7 bases). This CDR3 is 15 amino acids long. Germline CDR1 and CDR2: SGHAT and FQNNGV. The V end was cut by 3 bases, the J end by 0 bases, with 11 bases between. CDR3 amino acids: CASSFRGADQETQYF. The DNA of the CDR3 is TGTGCCAGCAGCTTTCGGGGGGCGGACCAAGAGACCCAGTACTTC.

This chain joins TRBV7-8 and TRBJ1-5; D is ambiguous. With 1 base removed from V and 1 base from J, the gap between germline ends came to 14 bases. Germline loops: CDR1 SGHVS, CDR2 FQNEAQ. The CDR3 length is 17 residues. CDR3 sequence reads: CASSLVGQLGSNQPQHF. CDR3 DNA sequence: TGTGCCAGCAGCTTAGTGGGCCAACTTGGAAGCAATCAGCCCCAGCATTTT.

This rearrangement joins TRBV12-3 or TRBV12-4 to TRBJ1-6, with a tentative D call TRBD1 (5 bases). The CDR3 has 13 amino acids. With 3 bases removed from V and 9 bases from J, the gap between germline ends came to 9 bases. The CDR3 spells CASSFSRVSPLHF. The CDR3 DNA sequence: TGTGCCAGCAGTTTCTCCAGGGTTTCACCCCTCCACTTT.

The J gene is TRBJ1-5, the V gene TRBV28, with D possibly being TRBD1 (5 bases). Trimming shortened V by 2 bases and J by 2 bases, and 19 bases separated the two germline ends. The CDR3 has 18 residues. Germline V gene lookup returns CDR1 MDHEN and CDR2 SYDVKM. The CDR3 region is CASSLLRGAQWGNQPQHF. The CDR3 nucleotides are TGTGCCAGCAGTTTACTAAGGGGTGCCCAGTGGGGCAATCAGCCCCAGCATTTT.

The V call is TRBV19, the J call TRBJ1-2, with TRBD1 identical over 7 bases. V lost 3 bases to trimming and J lost 4 bases; unmatched junction nucleotides: 5. The germline CDR1 and CDR2 sequences are LNHDA and SQIVND (reference sequence). This CDR3 comprises 14 residues. CDR3 sequence (DNA): TGTGCCAGTAGTATCGGGGACAGACCCTATGGCTACACCTTC. As protein: CASSIGDRPYGYTF.

The chain couples TRBV4-1 to TRBJ1-1; 7 bases map to TRBD1. Unmatched junction bases numbered 10, after V lost 4 bases and J lost 5 bases. Germline CDR1 MGHRA, CDR2 YSYEKL. CDR3 length: 15 residues. CDR3 loop: CASSRGQAGWTEAFF. The CDR3 bases are TGCGCCAGCAGCCGCGGACAGGCGGGGTGGACTGAAGCTTTCTTT.

This clone was seen just once. The V gene is TRBV2, the J gene TRBJ2-7, with 8 bases that match TRBD1. With V trimmed by 1 base and J by 2 bases, 4 bases remained unmatched. The germline gives CDR1 SNHLY, CDR2 FYNNEI. There are 15 residues in the CDR3. The CDR3 protein is CASSEDRGFPYEQYF. Here the CDR3 DNA reads TGTGCCAGCAGTGAAGACAGGGGGTTCCCCTACGAGCAGTACTTC.

CDR3 nucleotide sequence: TGCGCCAGCAGCCAAGATTTCGGACAGGCCTACAATGAGCAGTTCTTC. It codes for CASSQDFGQAYNEQFF. The chain couples TRBV4-1 to TRBJ2-1; TRBD1 agrees at 7 bases. The V gene's germline CDR1 is MGHRA and CDR2 YSYEKL. The junction had 4 bases not matched to a gene; V was cut back by 0 bases and J by 2 bases. This CDR3 comprises 16 residues.

This clone has a single count. The V call is TRBV5-1, the J call TRBJ2-5; 13 bases fit TRBD2. The CDR3 is 16 residues long. Germline V CDR1 and CDR2: SGHRS, YFSETQ. The J segment lost 3 bases and the V segment lost 2 bases, leaving 4 bases of the junction unmatched. The CDR3 DNA follows: TGCGCCAGCAGCTTAACTAGCGGGGGGGTCAAAGAGACCCAGTACTTC. Translation gives CASSLTSGGVKETQYF.

The CDR3 loop is CSDDRVHGYTF. CDR3 sequence (DNA): TGCAGCGACGACAGGGTACATGGCTACACCTTC. The chain recombines TRBV29-1 with TRBJ1-2, with 7 bases matching TRBD1. The CDR3 has 11 residues. Germline V gene data show CDR1 as SQVTM and CDR2 as ANQGSEA. V lost 7 bases to trimming and J lost 6 bases; unmatched junction nucleotides: 5.

The chain has TRBV7-6 and TRBJ2-3, with TRBD2 as a possible D gene (6 bases). V lost 0 bases, J lost 5 bases, and 12 bases lay in between. CDR1 and CDR2 from the germline V gene are SGHVS and FNYEAQ. This CDR3 region has 15 residues. CDR3 bases: TGTGCCAGCAGCTTAGCGGCGGGGACCTTAGATACGCAGTATTTT. This encodes CASSLAAGTLDTQYF.

The chain joins TRBV4-2 to TRBJ2-3; 13 nucleotides line up with TRBD2. In germline, CDR1 is LGHNA, CDR2 YNFKEQ. The CDR3 is 17 residues long. With 2 bases clipped from V and 3 bases from J, the junction kept 5 bases outside the gene matches. CDR3 sequence reads: CASSQRTSGGDTDTQYF. Here the CDR3 DNA reads TGTGCCAGCAGCCAAAGGACTAGCGGGGGAGATACAGATACGCAGTATTTT.

Worth noting for this clone: Other nucleotide sequences from this sample produce the same CDR3. The V gene is TRBV19, the J gene TRBJ2-3; D possibly corresponds to TRBD1 (5 bases). The CDR3 contains 14 residues. V was trimmed by 5 bases and J by 0 bases, leaving 9 bases between them. Germline CDR1 LNHDA, CDR2 SQIVND (reference sequence). CDR3 protein: CASSSRTSTDTQYF. The DNA for the CDR3 is TGTGCCAGTAGTTCACGGACAAGCACAGATACGCAGTATTTT. Full variable domain (outside the CDR3, taken from reference TRBV19 and TRBJ2-3): DGGITQSPKYLFRKEGQNVTLSCEQNLNHDAMYWYRQDPGQGLRLIYYSQIVNDFQKGDIAEGYSVSREKKESFPLTVTSAQKNPTAFYLCASSSRTSTDTQYFGPGTRLTVL.

The chain uses TRBV5-4 and TRBJ2-1, with 11 bases fitting TRBD2. Unmatched junction bases numbered 5, after V lost 3 bases and J lost 3 bases. Germline V CDR1 and CDR2: SGHNT, YYREEE (reference sequence). The CDR3 has 16 amino acids. CDR3 residues: CASSWMTSGVYNEQFF. In DNA form, the CDR3 reads TGTGCCAGCAGCTGGATGACTAGCGGGGTCTACAATGAGCAGTTCTTC.

The CDR3 region is CASSFNRGSEQYF. For the CDR3, the DNA is TGTGCCAGCAGCTTTAACAGGGGGAGTGAGCAGTACTTC. This chain links TRBV13 with TRBJ2-7; TRBD1 matches at 8 bases. Germline V gene lookup returns CDR1 PRHDT and CDR2 FYEKMQ (reference sequence). The CDR3 spans 13 residues. After removal of 3 bases from V and 7 bases from J, the junction contained 5 bases not matched to a gene.

The chain recombines TRBV15 with TRBJ2-6; TRBD2 might be the D (6 bases). Germline V gene sequence: CDR1 LNHNV, CDR2 YYDKDF (reference sequence). The length of the CDR3 is 17 residues. The V gene lost 3 bases and the J gene lost 0 bases, with 12 bases spanning the gap. The CDR3 is CATSRWDLASGANVLTF. In DNA, the CDR3 is TGTGCCACCAGCAGGTGGGACTTAGCCTCTGGGGCCAACGTCCTGACTTTC. The complete variable domain, with remaining parts taken from reference TRBV15 and TRBJ2-6, reads DAMVIQNPRYQVTQFGKPVTLSCSQTLNHNVMYWYQQKSSQAPKLLFHYYDKDFNNEADTPDNFQSRRPNTSFCFLDIRSPGLGDTAMYLCATSRWDLASGANVLTFGAGSRLTVL.

The sample holds one count of this clone. The chain recombines TRBV5-4 with TRBJ2-1, with 10 bases matching TRBD2. Germline CDR1 reads SGHNT; CDR2 reads YYREEE (reference sequence). There are 15 residues in the CDR3. V lost 0 bases and J lost 8; bases outside the gene matches: 5. For the CDR3, the DNA is TGTGCCAGCAGCTTGGCTCCTAGCGGGGGTTATGAGCAGTTCTTC. Protein sequence: CASSLAPSGGYEQFF. The variable domain in full, completed from reference TRBV5-4 and TRBJ2-1, reads ETGVTQSPTHLIKTRGQQVTLRCSSQSGHNTVSWYQQALGQGPQFIFQYYREEENGRGNFPPRFSGLQFPNYSSELNVNALELDDSALYLCASSLAPSGGYEQFFGPGTRLTVL.